The present T cell receptor (beta chain) was sequenced within a study of molecular identifiers for immune sequencing clone quantification. TCRdb called the PCR reads again in MiXCR, with one record for every CDR3 protein. The data show approximately 680,000 distinct CDR3 sequences, about 25% seen once. This clonotype turned up a few times. Germline loops: CDR1 SNHLY, CDR2 FYNNEI. The V end lost 8 bases, the J end lost 2 bases, and 6 bases lay between the germline ends. This CDR3 region has 11 residues. The sequence was collected from a human donor in good health. Some libraries in this study had Jurkat cell RNA spiked in. This sequence joins TRBV2 and TRBJ1-1; D unclear. Sequences were obtained from naive CD8+ T cells from blood, with Jurkat cell RNA spiked in. Sample subset: FACS-sorted CD8+CD4-CCR7+CD45RA+ naive T cells. The DNA of the CDR3 is TGTGCCAGCGCTGTTAACACTGAAGCTTTCTTT. Translating it yields CASAVNTEAFF.